This TCR beta chain came from a study of T cell responses to AZD1222 COVID-19 vaccine. Sequenced by immunoSEQ multiplex PCR; TCRdb stores in-frame clones only, minus some. Among around 130,000 clones listed, 86% were seen once. Points from the study as a whole: Recipients of AZD1222 seropositive at baseline numbered only 6 or 7. Mostly white British, mostly female donors; authors suggested clonal diversity may be underestimated. After two AZD1222 doses, spike-specific TCR breadth and depth rose versus day 0. Variant regions that are unmutated are reportedly the target of nearly half of spike-specific TCRs.

Germline CDR1 SGHRS, CDR2 YFSETQ. Trimming removed 1 base from V and 0 bases from J, with 10 bases in between. The CDR3 has 15 residues. Notes on this clone: The target antigen is unknown.

The sequences come from peripheral blood, collected 28 days after the second AZD1222 dose. The origin of this receptor is an adult who received the AZD1222 COVID-19 vaccine. V and J are TRBV5-1 and TRBJ1-1, with D possibly matching TRBD1 (5 bases). In nucleotides, the CDR3 is TGCGCCAGCAGCTTGCCAGGGAGTATGAACACTGAAGCTTTCTTT. This encodes CASSLPGSMNTEAFF.